This T cell receptor (beta chain) appears in the sequencing data of a study of control samples from healthy donors and cancer patients. The CDR3 totals 15 residues. Trimming took 1 base from V and 5 from J; bases not matched to a gene: 5. CDR1 is SGHNT and CDR2 is YYREEE in the germline V gene (reference sequence). Some clones are missing from TCRdb's copy, which holds only in-frame ones; the method was immunoSEQ multiplex PCR. The sample lists 130,000 to 150,000 clones, roughly 94% occurring once. This chain links TRBV5-4 with TRBJ2-5, with TRBD1 matching over 10 bases. The TCR originated in a man aged 60 to 69 with colorectal cancer. Sequenced: PBMCs. CDR3 loop: CASSLRQGARETQYF. DNA of the CDR3: TGTGCCAGCAGCTTGAGACAGGGGGCAAGGGAGACCCAGTACTTC.